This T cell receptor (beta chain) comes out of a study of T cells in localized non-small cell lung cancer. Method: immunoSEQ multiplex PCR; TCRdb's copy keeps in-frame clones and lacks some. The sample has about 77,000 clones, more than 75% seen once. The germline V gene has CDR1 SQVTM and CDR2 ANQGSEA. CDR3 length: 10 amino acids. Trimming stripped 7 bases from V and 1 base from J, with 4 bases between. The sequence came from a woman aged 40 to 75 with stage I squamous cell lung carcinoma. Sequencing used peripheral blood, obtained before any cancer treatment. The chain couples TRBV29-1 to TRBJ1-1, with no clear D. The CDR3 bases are TGCAGCGGGTGGAACACTGAAGCTTTCTTT. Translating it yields CSGWNTEAFF. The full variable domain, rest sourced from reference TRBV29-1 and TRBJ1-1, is SAVISQKPSRDICQRGTSLTIQCQVDSQVTMMFWYRQQPGQSLTLIATANQGSEATYESGFVIDKFPISRPNLTFSTLTVSNMSPEDSSIYLCSGWNTEAFFGQGTRLTVV.